Sequencing of this T cell receptor (beta chain) was carried out in a study of beta chain features in type 1 diabetes. Study-level results: Significant though moderate, a shortening of TCRB CDR3s appeared in all four CD4+ subsets of Type 1 diabetes patients.

The investigators reverse transcribed all of the isolated RNA, so they sequenced expressed TCRB transcripts. Sequencing used immunoSEQ multiplex PCR; TCRdb keeps in-frame clones, though not all of them. The repertoire holds 240,000 or so clones, about a fifth seen once, with 0.028% in the top ten. CDR1 is GTSNPN and CDR2 is SVGIG in the germline V gene (reference sequence). With 7 bases clipped from V and 4 bases from J, the junction kept 9 bases outside the gene matches. This CDR3 has 14 residues. This clone has just a few counts. What it binds is not known. The origin of this receptor is a woman in her thirties or forties with type 1 diabetes. V usage is TRBV30 and J usage is TRBJ2-5; 10 nucleotides align to TRBD1. Sequencing used naive CD4+ T cells from blood. CDR3 sequence reads: CAYRRDRGSETQYF. The CDR3 region has the DNA TGTGCCTACCGCCGGGACAGGGGATCAGAGACCCAGTACTTC.